This TCR beta chain appears in the sequencing data of a study of blood T cell repertoires in COVID-19 (dated by TCRdb to 2018 to 2021). General notes on the study: Samples from collaborators originated in the United States, Italy and Spain and spanned both the acute and convalescent phases of COVID-19. The dataset comprised deeply sampled blood TCRbeta repertoires from subjects exposed to, actively infected with, or recovered from COVID-19. The repertoires were released in a freely available public database meant as a resource for research on the immune response to SARS-CoV-2. The material from the prospective study consisted of cDNA or gDNA derived from T cells, B-cell-depleted T cells, or PBMCs. HLA class I and class II types, where available, came from metadata supplied by the sample provider rather than from assay-based typing. Samples came from the ongoing ImmuneRACE study (first 160 participants) plus 1,254 subjects from 6 global collaborators. Sample metadata almost always included a de-identified subject ID, COVID-19 status, age in years and sex. Results the study describes overall, beyond this receptor: How much clinical and demographic metadata was included differed by source and by participant, and the metadata was provided uncurated.

Of note for this clone: This receptor's antigen is unknown. It has no much larger one-base neighbor in the sample; base qualities were not kept.

TCRbeta CDR3 regions were amplified from genomic DNA by means of the immunoSEQ Assay, a bias-controlled multiplex PCR. Per the source publication's procedure: The number of nucleated cells in each sample was estimated by amplification of reference gene primers within the assay. To quantify the absolute abundance of each unique TCRbeta CDR3 rearrangement, sequence reads were collapsed and filtered. For each sample, productive Simpson clonality was calculated as the square root of Simpson's diversity index across productive rearrangements. What TCRdb holds here is the immuneACCESS table cut down to in-frame rearrangements. Part of the clones is not present; checked against another copy, under half of the missing clones reflect an unresolved V gene, and the others are unexplained. V and J calls and clone size come straight from that table; D and trimming were deduced from the DNA. For this sample the table gives more than 300,000 clones, of which 75% to 90% were detected only once. The ten most abundant clones make up approximately 5% of the sample.

In the prospective study, participants were about 18 to 95 years old, resided in about two dozen geographic areas of the United States, and were enrolled through a virtual design. In the prospective study, cohorts were assigned on the basis of participant-reported clinical history obtained from a screening survey and a study questionnaire. Recovered participants in ImmuneRACE Cohort 3 were defined by two consecutive negative NP/OP PCR tests, clearance by a healthcare professional, or resolution of symptoms. Mobile phlebotomists in the prospective study collected whole blood, serum and a nasopharyngeal or oropharyngeal swab from every participant. Additional blood draws and questionnaires over an approximately two-month period could optionally be provided by prospective study participants. Blood samples from the prospective study were shipped frozen or at room temperature prior to DNA extraction.

V is trimmed back by 3 bases and J by 10 bases, and the junction contains 16 bases that no gene match accounts for. The germline V gene (reference sequence) supplies CDR1 LGHDT and CDR2 YNNKEL. The CDR3 holds 17 amino acids from the cysteine to the phenylalanine. The read is trimmed to its CDR3 DNA, 51 bases read in frame from base 1. What was sequenced was PBMCs or T cells enriched from blood (not recorded which). This TCR came from a woman in her fifties or sixties who had recovered from COVID-19. The sequence is built from TRBV3-1 (or the pseudogene TRBV3-2) and TRBJ2-1; 9 central nucleotides agree with TRBD2. CDR3 reads: CASSHGSGRPEGGEQFF. The DNA reads TGTGCCAGCAGCCATGGCAGCGGGAGGCCCGAGGGGGGGGAGCAGTTCTTC.